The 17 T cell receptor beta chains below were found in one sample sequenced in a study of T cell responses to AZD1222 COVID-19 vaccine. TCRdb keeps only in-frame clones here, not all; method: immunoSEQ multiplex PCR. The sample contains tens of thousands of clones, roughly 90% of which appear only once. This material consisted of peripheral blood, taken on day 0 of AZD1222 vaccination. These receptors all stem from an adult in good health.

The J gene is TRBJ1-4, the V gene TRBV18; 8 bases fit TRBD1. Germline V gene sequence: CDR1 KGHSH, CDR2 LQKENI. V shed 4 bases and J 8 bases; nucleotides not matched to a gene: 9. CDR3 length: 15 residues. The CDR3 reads CASSLMTGDHEKLFF. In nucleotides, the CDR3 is TGTGCCAGCTCACTAATGACAGGGGACCACGAAAAACTGTTTTTT.

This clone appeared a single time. CDR3 sequence reads: CASGTGGDNEKLFF. Here the CDR3 DNA reads TGTGCTAGTGGTACAGGAGGGGATAATGAAAAACTGTTTTTT. The V call is TRBV12-5, the J call TRBJ1-4; possible D gene TRBD1, 5 bases. Deletions cut 5 bases from V and 4 bases from J, with 11 bases between. CDR3 length: 14 residues. Germline CDR1 and CDR2: LGHNT and FRNRAP.

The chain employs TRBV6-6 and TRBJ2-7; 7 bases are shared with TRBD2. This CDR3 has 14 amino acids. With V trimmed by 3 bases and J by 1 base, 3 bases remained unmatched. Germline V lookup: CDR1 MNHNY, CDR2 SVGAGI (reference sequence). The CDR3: CASSYGGGSYEQYF. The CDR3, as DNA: TGTGCCAGCAGTTATGGGGGGGGATCCTACGAGCAGTACTTC.

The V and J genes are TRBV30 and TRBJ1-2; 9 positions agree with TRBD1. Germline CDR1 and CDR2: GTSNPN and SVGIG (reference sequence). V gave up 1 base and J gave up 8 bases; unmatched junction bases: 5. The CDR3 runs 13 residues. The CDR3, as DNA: TGTGCCTGGAGTGAGTACAGGGGGCAAGGCTACACCTTC. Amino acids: CAWSEYRGQGYTF.

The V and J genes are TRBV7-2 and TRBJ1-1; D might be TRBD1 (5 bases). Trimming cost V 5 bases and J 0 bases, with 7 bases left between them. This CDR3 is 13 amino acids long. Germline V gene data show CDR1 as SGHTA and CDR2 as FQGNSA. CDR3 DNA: TGTGCCAGCAGCCCAGGGTTGAACACTGAAGCTTTCTTT. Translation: CASSPGLNTEAFF.

The CDR3 here is CASSQTPGQGNEQFF. CDR3 in DNA: TGCGCCAGCAGCCAAACTCCGGGACAGGGGAACGAGCAGTTCTTC. The chain carries TRBV4-1 and TRBJ2-1, with 10 bases aligning to TRBD1. Germline lookup yields CDR1 MGHRA and CDR2 YSYEKL. The CDR3 runs 15 residues. Losses at the gene ends were 2 bases for V and 10 bases for J; bases not matched to a gene: 8.

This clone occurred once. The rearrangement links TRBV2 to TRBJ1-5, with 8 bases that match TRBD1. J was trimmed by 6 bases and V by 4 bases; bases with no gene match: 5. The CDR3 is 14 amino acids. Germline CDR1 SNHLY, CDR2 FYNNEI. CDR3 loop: CASSGTGGTQPQHF. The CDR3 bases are TGTGCCAGCAGTGGTACAGGGGGTACTCAGCCCCAGCATTTT.

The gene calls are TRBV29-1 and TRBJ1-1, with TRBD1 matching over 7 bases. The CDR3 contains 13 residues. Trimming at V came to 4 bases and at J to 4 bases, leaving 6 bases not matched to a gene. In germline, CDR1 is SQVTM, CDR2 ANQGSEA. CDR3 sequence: CSVATQGGTEAFF. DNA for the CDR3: TGCAGCGTTGCAACCCAGGGGGGCACTGAAGCTTTCTTT.

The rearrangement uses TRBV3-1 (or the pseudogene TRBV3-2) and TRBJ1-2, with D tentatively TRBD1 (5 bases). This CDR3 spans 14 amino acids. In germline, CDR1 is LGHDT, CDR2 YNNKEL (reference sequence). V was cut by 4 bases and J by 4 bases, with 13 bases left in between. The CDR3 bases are TGTGCCAGCAGCCCCCCGACGGGACTCTATGGCTACACCTTC. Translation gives CASSPPTGLYGYTF.

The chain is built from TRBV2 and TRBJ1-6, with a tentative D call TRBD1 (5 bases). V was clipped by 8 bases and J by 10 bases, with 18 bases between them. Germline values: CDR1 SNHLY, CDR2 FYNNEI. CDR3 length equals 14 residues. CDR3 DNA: TGTGCCAGCGGGACCGGGACCTCAGGGTCACCCCTCCACTTT. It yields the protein CASGTGTSGSPLHF.

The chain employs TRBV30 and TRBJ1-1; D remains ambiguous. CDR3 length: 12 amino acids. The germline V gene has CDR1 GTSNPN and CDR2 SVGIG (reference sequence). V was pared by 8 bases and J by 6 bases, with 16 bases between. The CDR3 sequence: CAHGPRWAEAFF. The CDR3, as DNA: TGTGCCCATGGGCCCCGCTGGGCTGAAGCTTTCTTT.

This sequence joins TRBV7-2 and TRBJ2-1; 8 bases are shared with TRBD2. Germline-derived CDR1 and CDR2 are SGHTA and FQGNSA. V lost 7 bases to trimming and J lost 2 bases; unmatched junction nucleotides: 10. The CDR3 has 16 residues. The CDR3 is CASITRRGLAYNEQFF. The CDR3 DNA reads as TGTGCCAGCATCACTCGGAGGGGACTAGCCTACAATGAGCAGTTCTTC.

CDR3 sequence reads: CASSSRTGTNEKLFF. The CDR3 bases are TGCGCCAGCAGCTCCAGGACAGGGACTAATGAAAAACTGTTTTTT. The chain joins TRBV5-1 to TRBJ1-4; 8 bases agree with TRBD1. Trimming cost V 3 bases and J 2 bases; bases outside gene matches: 3. CDR3 size: 15 residues. The germline gives CDR1 SGHRS, CDR2 YFSETQ.

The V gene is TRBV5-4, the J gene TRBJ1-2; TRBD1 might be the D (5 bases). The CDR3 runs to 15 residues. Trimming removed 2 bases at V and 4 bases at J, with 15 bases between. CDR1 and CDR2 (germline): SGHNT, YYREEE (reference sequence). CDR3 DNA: TGTGCCAGCAGCTTAGATCTGGAGGGGCTCTATGGCTACACCTTC. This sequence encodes CASSLDLEGLYGYTF.

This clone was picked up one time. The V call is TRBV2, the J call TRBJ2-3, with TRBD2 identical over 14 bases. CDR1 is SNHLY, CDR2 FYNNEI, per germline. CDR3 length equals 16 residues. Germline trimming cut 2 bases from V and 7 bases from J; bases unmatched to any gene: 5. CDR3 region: CASSERLAGGPNTQYF. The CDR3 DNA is TGTGCCAGCAGTGAACGACTAGCGGGGGGGCCGAATACGCAGTATTTT.

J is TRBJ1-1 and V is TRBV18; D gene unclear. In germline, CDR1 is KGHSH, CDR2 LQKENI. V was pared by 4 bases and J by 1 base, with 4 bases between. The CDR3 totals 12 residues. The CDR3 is CASSLANTEAFF. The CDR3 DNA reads TGTGCCAGCTCACTGGCGAACACTGAAGCTTTCTTT.

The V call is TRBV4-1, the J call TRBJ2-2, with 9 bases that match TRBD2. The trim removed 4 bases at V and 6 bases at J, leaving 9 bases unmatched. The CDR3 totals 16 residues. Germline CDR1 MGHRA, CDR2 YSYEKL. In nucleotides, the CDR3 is TGCGCCAGCAGCCGGCGGCGGCTAGCGGGGCCCGGGGAGCTGTTTTTT. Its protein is CASSRRRLAGPGELFF.